This entry concerns a single TCR beta chain. The V gene lost 5 bases and the J gene lost 5 bases, with 16 bases spanning the gap. This CDR3 spans 15 amino acids. CDR1 MNHEY and CDR2 SMNVEV come from the germline V gene (reference sequence). The data were produced by immunoSEQ multiplex PCR, yet TCRdb's version contains in-frame clones alone and is incomplete. The table lists under 700,000 clones, approximately 78% of them singletons. The entry originates in a study of shared T cell receptors in the human thymus. These data were also reused for a study on human thymus T cells. From that study: Samples came from healthy Finnish infants during open corrective cardiac surgery. Resections obtained during corrective heart surgery supplied the thymus tissue. V and J genes seemed to be used with bias in thymic and blood repertoires. Related research described strongly overlapping thymic repertoires in unrelated people.

This receptor was taken from a boy less than two years old with a congenital heart defect. The sample comprised thymocytes. The V gene is TRBV27, the J gene TRBJ1-5; D ambiguous. CDR3 DNA sequence: TGTGCCAGCAGTCCAACTCTGGGCAGACATCAGCCCCAGCATTTT. Its protein product is CASSPTLGRHQPQHF.